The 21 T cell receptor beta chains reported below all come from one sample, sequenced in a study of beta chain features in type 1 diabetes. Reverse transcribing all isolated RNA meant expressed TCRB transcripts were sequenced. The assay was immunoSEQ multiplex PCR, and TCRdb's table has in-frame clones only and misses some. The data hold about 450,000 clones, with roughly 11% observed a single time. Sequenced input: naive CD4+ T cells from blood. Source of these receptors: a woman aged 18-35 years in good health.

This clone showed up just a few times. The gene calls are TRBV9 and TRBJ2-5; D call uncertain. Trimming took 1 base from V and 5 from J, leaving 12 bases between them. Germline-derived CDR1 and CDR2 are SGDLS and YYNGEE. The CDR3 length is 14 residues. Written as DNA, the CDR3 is TGTGCCAGCAGCGTAACGGGTATCAGGGAGACCCAGTACTTC. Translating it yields CASSVTGIRETQYF.

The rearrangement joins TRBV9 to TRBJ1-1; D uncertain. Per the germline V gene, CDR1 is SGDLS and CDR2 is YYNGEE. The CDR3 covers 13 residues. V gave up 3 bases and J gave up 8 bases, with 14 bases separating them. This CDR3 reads CASSAIPETEAFF. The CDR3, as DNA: TGTGCCAGCAGCGCAATACCAGAGACGGAAGCTTTCTTT.

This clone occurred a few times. The chain's CDR3 is CASSSLGGNIQYF. DNA of the CDR3: TGTGCCAGCAGCTCCCTGGGGGGAAACATTCAGTACTTC. The chain employs TRBV9 and TRBJ2-4, with a weak D call TRBD2 (6 bases). The CDR3 runs to 13 residues. Between the trimmed V and J ends, which lost 4 bases and 6 bases, there was a span of 11 bases. Germline V lookup: CDR1 SGDLS, CDR2 YYNGEE. Drawing the rest from reference TRBV9 and TRBJ2-4, the complete variable domain is DSGVTQTPKHLITATGQRVTLRCSPRSGDLSVYWYQQSLDQGLQFLIQYYNGEERAKGNILERFSAQQFPDLHSELNLSSLELGDSALYFCASSSLGGNIQYFGAGTRLSVL.

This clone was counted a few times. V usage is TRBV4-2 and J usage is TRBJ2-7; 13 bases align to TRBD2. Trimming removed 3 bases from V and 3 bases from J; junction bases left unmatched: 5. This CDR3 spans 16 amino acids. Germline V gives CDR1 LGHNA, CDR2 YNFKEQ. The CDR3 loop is CASSQGLAGLDYEQYF. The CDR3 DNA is TGTGCCAGCAGCCAGGGACTAGCGGGATTGGACTACGAGCAGTACTTC.

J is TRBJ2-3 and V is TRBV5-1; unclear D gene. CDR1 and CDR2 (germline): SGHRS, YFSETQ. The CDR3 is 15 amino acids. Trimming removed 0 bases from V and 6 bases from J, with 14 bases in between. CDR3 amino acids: CASSLVDPNSDTQYF. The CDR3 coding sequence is TGCGCCAGCAGCTTGGTTGATCCCAACTCGGATACGCAGTATTTT.

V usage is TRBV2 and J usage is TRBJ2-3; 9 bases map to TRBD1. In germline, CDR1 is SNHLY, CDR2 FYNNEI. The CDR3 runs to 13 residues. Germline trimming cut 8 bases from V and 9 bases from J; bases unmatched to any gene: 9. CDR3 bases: TGTGCCAGCTCCGGGACAGGGAAAGGAACGCAGTATTTT. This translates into CASSGTGKGTQYF. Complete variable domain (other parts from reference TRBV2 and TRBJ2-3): EPEVTQTPSHQVTQMGQEVILRCVPISNHLYFYWYRQILGQKVEFLVSFYNNEISEKSEIFDDQFSVERPDGSNFTLKIRSTKLEDSAMYFCASSGTGKGTQYFGPGTRLTVL.

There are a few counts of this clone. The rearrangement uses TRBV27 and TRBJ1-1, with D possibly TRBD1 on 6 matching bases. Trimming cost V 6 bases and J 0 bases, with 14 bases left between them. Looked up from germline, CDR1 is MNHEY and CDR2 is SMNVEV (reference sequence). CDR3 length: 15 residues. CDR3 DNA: TGTGCCAGCAGGGAGGGGGAATCCATGAACACTGAAGCTTTCTTT. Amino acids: CASREGESMNTEAFF.

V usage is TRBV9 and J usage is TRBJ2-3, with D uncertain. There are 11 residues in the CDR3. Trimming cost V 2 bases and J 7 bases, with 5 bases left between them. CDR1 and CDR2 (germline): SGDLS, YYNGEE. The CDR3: CASSVQYTQYF. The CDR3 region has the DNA TGTGCCAGCAGCGTTCAGTATACGCAGTATTTT.

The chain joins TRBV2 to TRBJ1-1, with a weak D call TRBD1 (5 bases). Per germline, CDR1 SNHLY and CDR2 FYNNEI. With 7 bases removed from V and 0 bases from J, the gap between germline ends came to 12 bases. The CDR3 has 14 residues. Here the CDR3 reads CASKGERLNTEAFF. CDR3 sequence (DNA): TGTGCCAGCAAAGGGGAGCGGTTGAACACTGAAGCTTTCTTT.

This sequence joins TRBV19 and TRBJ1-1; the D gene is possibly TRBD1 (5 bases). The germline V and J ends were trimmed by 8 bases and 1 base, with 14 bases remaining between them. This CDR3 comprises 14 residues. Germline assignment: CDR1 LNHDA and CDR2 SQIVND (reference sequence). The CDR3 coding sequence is TGTGCCAGTTCCTTGAGGGGCAGGAACACTGAAGCTTTCTTT. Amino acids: CASSLRGRNTEAFF. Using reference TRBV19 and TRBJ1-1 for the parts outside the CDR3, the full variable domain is DGGITQSPKYLFRKEGQNVTLSCEQNLNHDAMYWYRQDPGQGLRLIYYSQIVNDFQKGDIAEGYSVSREKKESFPLTVTSAQKNPTAFYLCASSLRGRNTEAFFGQGTRLTVV.

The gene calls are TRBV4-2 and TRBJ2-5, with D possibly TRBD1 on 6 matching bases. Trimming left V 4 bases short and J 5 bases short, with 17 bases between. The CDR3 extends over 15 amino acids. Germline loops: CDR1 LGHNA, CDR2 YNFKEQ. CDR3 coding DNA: TGTGCCAGCAGCCCCGGTTGGGGGCCGGGGGAGACCCAGTACTTC. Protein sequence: CASSPGWGPGETQYF.

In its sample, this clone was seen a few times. This chain's CDR3 is CASSQSSANEKLFF. The DNA for the CDR3 is TGTGCCAGCAGCCAAAGTTCTGCTAATGAAAAACTGTTTTTT. The rearrangement uses TRBV7-2 and TRBJ1-4; D is ambiguous. CDR1 SGHTA and CDR2 FQGNSA come from the germline V gene. V was cut by 5 bases and J by 3 bases, with 10 bases left in between. The CDR3 spans 14 residues.

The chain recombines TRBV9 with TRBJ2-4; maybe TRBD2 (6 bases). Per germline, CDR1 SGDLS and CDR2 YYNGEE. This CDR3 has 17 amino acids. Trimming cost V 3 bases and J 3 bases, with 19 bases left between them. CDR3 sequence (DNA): TGTGCCAGCAGCGGAGCCCCGGGACTGGATGGCAAAAACATTCAGTACTTC. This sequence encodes CASSGAPGLDGKNIQYF.

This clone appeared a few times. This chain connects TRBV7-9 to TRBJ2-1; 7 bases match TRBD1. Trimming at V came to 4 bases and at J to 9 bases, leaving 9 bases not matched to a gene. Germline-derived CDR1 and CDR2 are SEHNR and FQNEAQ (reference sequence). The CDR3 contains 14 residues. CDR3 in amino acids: CASSSWTGEAEQFF. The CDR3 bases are TGTGCCAGCAGCTCATGGACAGGTGAGGCTGAGCAGTTCTTC.

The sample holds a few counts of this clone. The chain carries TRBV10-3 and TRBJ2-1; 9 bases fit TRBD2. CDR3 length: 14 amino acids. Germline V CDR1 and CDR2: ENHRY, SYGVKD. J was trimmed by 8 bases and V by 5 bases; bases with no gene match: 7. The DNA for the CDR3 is TGTGCCATCAGTTACCAGCGGGGGGTTTATGAGCAGTTCTTC. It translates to CAISYQRGVYEQFF.

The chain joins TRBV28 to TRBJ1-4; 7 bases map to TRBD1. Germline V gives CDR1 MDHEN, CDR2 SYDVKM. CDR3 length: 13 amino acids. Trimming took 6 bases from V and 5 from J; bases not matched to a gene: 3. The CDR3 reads CASRRQGNEKLFF. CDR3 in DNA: TGTGCCAGCAGGAGACAGGGCAATGAAAAACTGTTTTTT.

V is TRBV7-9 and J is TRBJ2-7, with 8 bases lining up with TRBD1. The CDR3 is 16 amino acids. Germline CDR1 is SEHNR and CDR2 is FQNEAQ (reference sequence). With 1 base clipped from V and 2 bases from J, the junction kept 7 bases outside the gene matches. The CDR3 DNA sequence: TGTGCCAGCAGCTTAGGGGCCAGGGGGCGCGCCTACGAGCAGTACGTC. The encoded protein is CASSLGARGRAYEQYV.

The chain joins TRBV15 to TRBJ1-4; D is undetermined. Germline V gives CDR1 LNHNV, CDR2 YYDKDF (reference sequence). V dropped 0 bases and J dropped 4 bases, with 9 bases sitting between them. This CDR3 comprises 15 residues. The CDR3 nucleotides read TGTGCCACCAGCAGAGATGCCGCTCGTAATGAAAAACTGTTTTTT. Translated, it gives CATSRDAARNEKLFF.

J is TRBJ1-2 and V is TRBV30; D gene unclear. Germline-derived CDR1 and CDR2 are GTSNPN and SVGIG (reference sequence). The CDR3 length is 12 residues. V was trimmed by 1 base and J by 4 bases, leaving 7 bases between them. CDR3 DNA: TGTGCCTGGAGTGCGATAGGCTATGGCTACACCTTC. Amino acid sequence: CAWSAIGYGYTF.

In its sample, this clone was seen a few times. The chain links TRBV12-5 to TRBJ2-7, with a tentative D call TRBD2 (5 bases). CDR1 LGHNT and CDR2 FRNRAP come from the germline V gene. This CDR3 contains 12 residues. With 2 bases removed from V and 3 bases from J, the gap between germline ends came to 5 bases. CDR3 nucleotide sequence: TGTGCTAGTGGTTTGCGGGGCTACGAGCAGTACTTC. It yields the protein CASGLRGYEQYF.

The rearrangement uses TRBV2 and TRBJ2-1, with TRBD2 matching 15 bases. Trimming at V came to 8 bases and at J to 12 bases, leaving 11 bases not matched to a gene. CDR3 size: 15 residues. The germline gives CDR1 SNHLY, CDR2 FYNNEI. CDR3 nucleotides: TGTGCCAGCGGACCGGGACTAGCGGGGGGCCTGTGGCAGTTCTTC. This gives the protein CASGPGLAGGLWQFF.